The rows below give T cell receptor beta chains drawn from one sample of a study of shared clonotypes between healthy human individuals. The method was immunoSEQ multiplex PCR; TCRdb's version includes in-frame clones alone and lacks a portion of them. Found here are 2 million to 2.5 million clones, nearly 97% of them singletons; the top ten hold more than 0.1%. The sequenced sample was naive CD4+ T cells sorted from blood. The receptors derive from a man between 18 and 35 years old in good health. CDR3s include the opening cysteine and the closing phenylalanine or tryptophan. The D gene is left open where the match is weak. The size field is filled for only some rows; it gives once, few, many or a size class.

d_call j_call clone_size cdr3_length v_call cdr3_nt cdr3_aa
NA TRBJ1-2 NA 14 TRBV28 TGTGCCAGCAGTTTTAACGGCCAGGGTTATGGCTACACCTTC CASSFNGQGYGYTF
NA TRBJ2-2 NA 15 TRBV6-5 TGTGCCAGCAGTCTTATATACAGTGGGACCGGGGAGCTGTTTTTT CASSLIYSGTGELFF
NA TRBJ2-3 NA 15 TRBV5-1 TGCGCCAGCAGCCTGGGGGCTATAGGAACAGATACGCAGTATTTT CASSLGAIGTDTQYF
NA TRBJ1-2 NA 13 TRBV5-4 TGTGCCAGCAGCTTGGACGGAAACTATGGCTACACCTTC CASSLDGNYGYTF
NA TRBJ2-3 NA 15 TRBV5-1 TGCGCCAGCAGCTCCACGGGAGAGTCGCCAGATACGCAGTATTTT CASSSTGESPDTQYF
NA TRBJ2-2 NA 14 TRBV5-1 TGCGCCAGCAGCTTGAACCGAGCTACCGGGGAGCTGTTTTTT CASSLNRATGELFF
TRBD1 TRBJ1-2 NA 12 TRBV30 TGTGCCTGGGGACAGGCGGATAATGGCTACACCTTC CAWGQADNGYTF
NA TRBJ1-2 NA 19 TRBV5-1 TGCGCCAGCAGCCTGGGACGTCCTCTTATCGAGTTCCCTGACTATGGCTACACCTTC CASSLGRPLIEFPDYGYTF
NA TRBJ1-6 NA 14 TRBV30 TGTGCCTGGAGTAAAGGGAGGAATAATTCACCCCTCCACTTT CAWSKGRNNSPLHF
TRBD1 TRBJ2-3 NA 16 TRBV10-3 TGTGCCACCACCCCGACAGGGGGCGCCGGTTCAGATACGCAGTATTTT CATTPTGGAGSDTQYF
NA TRBJ2-2 NA 15 TRBV18 TGTGCCAGCTCACCCTCGGGGTTCGGCACCGGGGAGCTGTTTTTT CASSPSGFGTGELFF
NA TRBJ2-7 NA 15 TRBV10-1 TGCGCCAGCAGTGATGCGGTACAGGGGAGGACCGAGCAGTACTTC CASSDAVQGRTEQYF
TRBD2 TRBJ2-5 NA 17 TRBV4-1 TGCGCCAGCAGCCAAGAGAGGCGACTAGCGTTAGGGGAGACCCAGTACTTC CASSQERRLALGETQYF
NA TRBJ2-7 NA 13 TRBV6-6 TGTGCCAGCAGTTACCATGTCCCCTACGAGCAGTACTTC CASSYHVPYEQYF
NA TRBJ1-1 NA 13 TRBV28 TGTGCCAGCACCCGGAAACCCAATTCTGAAGCTTTCTTT CASTRKPNSEAFF
NA TRBJ2-7 NA 13 TRBV2 TGTGCCAGCAGTGAAACACAGGGTGGCGAGCAGTACTTC CASSETQGGEQYF
NA TRBJ1-3 NA 17 TRBV4-1 TGCGCCAGCAGCCAAGATAACGGGGCAGGCTCTGGAAACACCATATATTTT CASSQDNGAGSGNTIYF
TRBD2 TRBJ2-1 NA 18 TRBV15 TGTGCCACCAGCAGAAACCTGGTCGGACTAGCGGGAATCAATGAGCAGTTCTTC CATSRNLVGLAGINEQFF
NA TRBJ1-6 NA 14 TRBV5-1 TGCGCCAGCAGCTTAGCGGGGTATAATTCACCCCTCCACTTT CASSLAGYNSPLHF
NA TRBJ1-5 NA 15 TRBV4-1 TGCGCCAGCAGCCAGCCCAGGGAGGGCAATCAGCCCCAGCATTTT CASSQPREGNQPQHF
NA TRBJ1-1 NA 15 TRBV2 TGTGCCAGCAGTGACAACAGACCATTGAACACTGAAGCTTTCTTT CASSDNRPLNTEAFF
NA TRBJ2-7 NA 14 TRBV11-2 TGTGCCAGCAGCTTATCTCCGGGGACCTACGAGCAGTACTTC CASSLSPGTYEQYF
TRBD2 TRBJ2-5 NA 15 TRBV5-1 TGCGCCAGCAGCTTACCAGCGGGGGACCAAGAGACCCAGTACTTC CASSLPAGDQETQYF
NA TRBJ2-4 NA 14 TRBV30 TGTGCCTGGGGGGCGAGTTTAGCCAAAAACATTCAGTACTTC CAWGASLAKNIQYF
NA TRBJ1-5 NA 14 TRBV27 TGTGCCAGCAGTTCAGGGCTTCCAAATCAGCCCCAGCATTTT CASSSGLPNQPQHF
TRBD2 TRBJ2-7 NA 12 TRBV6-5 TGTGCCAGCAGCTCCGGGACTAGGAGGCAGTACTTC CASSSGTRRQYF
NA TRBJ2-6 NA 16 TRBV30 TGTGCCTGGACCCTACCGACAGCTTCTGGGGCCAACGTCCTGACTTTC CAWTLPTASGANVLTF
NA TRBJ1-2 NA 15 TRBV6-6 TGTGCCAGCACCACCCGACCGGGGGAAGTCTATGGCTACACCTTC CASTTRPGEVYGYTF
NA TRBJ2-3 NA 11 TRBV28 TGTGCCACGAGTTCCCAAGATACGCAGTATTTT CATSSQDTQYF
TRBD1 TRBJ2-5 NA 14 TRBV7-8 TGTGCCAGCAGCTTGGACAGGGTCGTCGAGACCCAGTACTTC CASSLDRVVETQYF
TRBD1 TRBJ2-7 NA 15 TRBV6-5 TGTGCCAGCAGTTACAGCGGACAGGGTCTAAGCGAGCAGTACTTC CASSYSGQGLSEQYF
NA TRBJ1-5 NA 15 TRBV9 TGTGCCAGCAGCGTTTCCGGGGGGGTGAATCAGCCCCAGCATTTT CASSVSGGVNQPQHF
TRBD1 TRBJ1-2 NA 14 TRBV28 TGTGCCAGCAGGTCGGGACAGCTGACCTATGGCTACACCTTC CASRSGQLTYGYTF
NA TRBJ1-1 NA 16 TRBV10-2 TGCGCCAGCAGTGATTCGGGGGGTTTGGGGAACACTGAAGCTTTCTTT CASSDSGGLGNTEAFF
NA TRBJ2-3 few 14 TRBV28 TGTGCCAGCACCACGGGCCCCCCACGAGATACGCAGTATTTT CASTTGPPRDTQYF
TRBD1 TRBJ1-4 NA 16 TRBV7-2 TGTGCCAGCAGCTTACGGCCAGGGGGTTGGGTTGAAAAACTGTTTTTT CASSLRPGGWVEKLFF
TRBD2 TRBJ2-7 NA 12 TRBV10-2 TGCGCCAGCAGCGCTAGCGGCGACTTGCAGTACTTC CASSASGDLQYF
NA TRBJ2-7 once 13 TRBV28 TGTGCCAGCAGCTCGGGTGTCTCCTACGAGCAGTACTTC CASSSGVSYEQYF